One sample yielded the 11 T cell receptor beta chains listed below, sequenced in a study of low-dose radiotherapy and immunotherapy resistance in tumors. Alpha and beta chains were covered, as first-strand cDNA relied on TRAV- and TRBV-specific primers. TCR amplification used roughly 18 PCR cycles, a constant-region primer and a V-primer adapter. One entry per CDR3 protein, called by TCRdb with MiXCR from the reads. The sample includes more than 9,000 distinct CDR3 sequences, around 74% seen only once; the top ten take over 1.1%. These receptors were taken from a human donor with advanced metastatic prostate, ovarian, gallbladder or colorectal cancer (not recorded which). This table probably holds off-target reads from a library built for another chain.

This clonotype has only one observation. The rearrangement links TRBV5-4 to TRBJ2-7, with 9 bases aligning to TRBD1. The CDR3 contains 14 residues. The trim removed 3 bases at V and 3 bases at J, leaving 4 bases unmatched. Germline V gene sequence: CDR1 SGHNT, CDR2 YYREEE (reference sequence). The CDR3 sequence: CASSSGQGIYEQYF. In nucleotides, the CDR3 is TGTGCCAGCAGCTCGGGACAGGGAATCTACGAGCAGTACTTC.

The CDR3 coding sequence is TGTGCCAGCAATATAGCTAGCGGGACAGATACGCAGTATTTT. Its translation is CASNIASGTDTQYF. The rearrangement joins TRBV26 to TRBJ2-3; TRBD2 reflects the table's D call only, with no check against the DNA. TRBV26 is classified as a pseudogene. The CDR3 length is 14 residues.

This clonotype occurred a few times. The chain links TRBV5-4 to TRBJ2-5; D gene unclear. The germline V gene encodes CDR1 SGHNT and CDR2 YYREEE (reference sequence). This CDR3 spans 14 amino acids. Trimming pared 3 bases from V and 5 bases from J, leaving 14 bases between. CDR3 region: CASSSLTLGETQYF. The CDR3 bases are TGTGCCAGCAGCTCGCTGACCCTGGGGGAGACCCAGTACTTC.

The table lists this clonotype with a few counts. CDR3 region: CASSSPGQPQHF. The CDR3 DNA reads as TGTGCCAGCAGTTCACCGGGCCAGCCCCAGCATTTT. The rearrangement links TRBV6-8 to TRBJ1-5; no firm D call. Trimming stripped 4 bases from V and 7 bases from J, with 8 bases between. This CDR3 has 12 residues. Per the germline V gene, CDR1 is MNHGY and CDR2 is SAAAGT.

This clonotype was counted a few times. CDR3 DNA: TGTGCCAGCAGTTCCCCTAGCGGGAGCTCCTACAATGAGCAGTTCTTC. It encodes CASSSPSGSSYNEQFF. The chain is built from TRBV27 and TRBJ2-1; 10 bases agree with TRBD2. The CDR3 contains 16 residues. V shed 4 bases, J shed 0 bases, and the junction held 3 bases outside the gene matches. In germline, CDR1 is MNHEY, CDR2 SMNVEV (reference sequence).

The gene calls are TRBV6-2 or TRBV6-3 and TRBJ2-7; possibly TRBD1 for D (6 bases). The CDR3 is made up of 17 amino acids. Germline-derived CDR1 and CDR2 are MNHEY and SVGEGT. The V end was cut by 0 bases, the J end by 0 bases, with 15 bases between. CDR3 nucleotides: TGTGCCAGCAGTTACTCGGCGACAGGTGGGAGCTCCTACGAGCAGTACTTC. It specifies CASSYSATGGSSYEQYF.

The chain employs TRBV5-4 and TRBJ2-5; D may be TRBD1 or TRBD2 (5 bases each). This CDR3 has 12 amino acids. Germline assignment: CDR1 SGHNT and CDR2 YYREEE (reference sequence). V lost 4 bases to trimming and J lost 3 bases, with 7 bases between them. CDR3 bases: TGTGCCAGCAGCGGGACGGAAGAGACCCAGTACTTC. Translating gives CASSGTEETQYF.

This chain joins TRBV10-3 and TRBJ2-3; TRBD2 aligns across 14 bases. Germline V gene data show CDR1 as ENHRY and CDR2 as SYGVKD. The CDR3 covers 16 residues. V dropped 3 bases and J dropped 6; count of bases not matched to a gene: 5. The CDR3 spells CAISDPTSGRGDTQYF. CDR3 coding DNA: TGTGCCATCAGTGATCCGACTAGCGGGAGGGGGGATACGCAGTATTTT.

This clonotype turned up a few times. The V gene is TRBV5-5, the J gene TRBJ1-4; D is unclear. Germline CDR1 is SGHKS and CDR2 is YYEKEE (reference sequence). The length of the CDR3 is 15 residues. Deletions cut 4 bases from V and 4 bases from J, with 14 bases between. The CDR3 nucleotides read TGTGCCAGCAGCGCCTTTCCCGGGGATAATGAAAAACTGTTTTTT. Encoded protein: CASSAFPGDNEKLFF.

A single count supports this clonotype. This sequence joins TRBV14 and TRBJ2-7; the D gene is possibly TRBD2 (6 bases). The CDR3 totals 15 residues. The germline CDR1 and CDR2 sequences are SGHDN and FVKESK. The ends were cut back, 5 bases at V and 0 bases at J, with 14 bases in the middle. CDR3 sequence (DNA): TGTGCCAGCAGCTCTTTATGGGGGGTCTCCTACGAGCAGTACTTC. Its protein product is CASSSLWGVSYEQYF.

The chain links TRBV30 to TRBJ2-2; 8 bases map to TRBD1. Germline lookup yields CDR1 GTSNPN and CDR2 SVGIG (reference sequence). Trimming at V came to 3 bases and at J to 7 bases, leaving 1 base not matched to a gene. This CDR3 has 12 residues. The CDR3 DNA follows: TGTGCCTGGAGCGGACAGGGCGGGGAGCTGTTTTTT. Residues: CAWSGQGGELFF.